Listed below are T cell receptor beta chains from one sample, sequenced in a study of shared clonotypes between healthy human individuals. This table comes from immunoSEQ multiplex PCR, and its TCRdb copy is limited to in-frame clones, with some not included. The data contain a few hundred thousand clones, roughly 97% of them singletons. The specimen sequenced was naive CD4+ T cells sorted from blood. These receptors originate from a woman younger than 45 in good health. CDR3s include the opening cysteine and the closing phenylalanine or tryptophan. Each record gives: J gene, CDR3 length, V gene, clone size, CDR3 protein. Where a row states a size, it is once, few, many or the class of an expanded clone; other rows omit it.

j_gene: TRBJ2-7; len: 13; v_gene: TRBV6-5; abundance: NA; CDR3aa: CASSYNSPHEQYF
j_gene: TRBJ2-7; len: 14; v_gene: TRBV2; abundance: once; CDR3aa: CASKDKEGTYEQYF
j_gene: TRBJ2-1; len: 15; v_gene: TRBV6-5; abundance: NA; CDR3aa: CASSYESGFYNEQFF
j_gene: TRBJ2-7; len: 13; v_gene: TRBV28; abundance: NA; CDR3aa: CASGTPGGYEQYF
j_gene: TRBJ1-4; len: 14; v_gene: TRBV2; abundance: NA; CDR3aa: CASRGQPLDEKLFF
j_gene: TRBJ2-7; len: 14; v_gene: TRBV7-9; abundance: NA; CDR3aa: CASSLVGRVHEQYF
j_gene: TRBJ1-2; len: 13; v_gene: TRBV2; abundance: NA; CDR3aa: CASTITANYGYTF
j_gene: TRBJ1-4; len: 15; v_gene: TRBV19; abundance: NA; CDR3aa: CASSILDRVGEKLFF
j_gene: TRBJ2-1; len: 16; v_gene: TRBV4-1; abundance: once; CDR3aa: CASSQGGDHSYNEQFF
j_gene: TRBJ2-7; len: 18; v_gene: TRBV5-1; abundance: NA; CDR3aa: CASSLVGSGTSGFYEQYF
j_gene: TRBJ2-7; len: 18; v_gene: TRBV11-1; abundance: NA; CDR3aa: CASSSKRTLDLTSYEQYF
j_gene: TRBJ1-4; len: 14; v_gene: TRBV4-1; abundance: NA; CDR3aa: CASSRGRDKEKLFF
j_gene: TRBJ2-3; len: 16; v_gene: TRBV18; abundance: once; CDR3aa: CASSSTSGLSTDTQYF
j_gene: TRBJ2-1; len: 19; v_gene: TRBV18; abundance: NA; CDR3aa: CASSPLGLAGGSSYNEQFF
j_gene: TRBJ1-1; len: 16; v_gene: TRBV7-9; abundance: NA; CDR3aa: CASSPGYRDMNTEAFF
j_gene: TRBJ2-7; len: 14; v_gene: TRBV7-3; abundance: NA; CDR3aa: CASSLGPLPGEQYF
j_gene: TRBJ2-1; len: 14; v_gene: TRBV6-1; abundance: NA; CDR3aa: CASSEIPGIRGMFF
j_gene: TRBJ1-2; len: 14; v_gene: TRBV7-2; abundance: NA; CDR3aa: CASSLGEGSYGYTF
j_gene: TRBJ1-5; len: 14; v_gene: TRBV2; abundance: NA; CDR3aa: CASREQNTNQPQHF
j_gene: TRBJ2-7; len: 14; v_gene: TRBV30; abundance: NA; CDR3aa: CAWSVRRQGDEQYF
j_gene: TRBJ1-2; len: 14; v_gene: TRBV10-1; abundance: NA; CDR3aa: CANPGTAQAGGYTF
j_gene: TRBJ2-4; len: 17; v_gene: TRBV11-2; abundance: NA; CDR3aa: CASRPTGLAFFENIQYF
j_gene: TRBJ1-4; len: 17; v_gene: TRBV5-6; abundance: NA; CDR3aa: CASSLSGQTNAGEKLFF
j_gene: TRBJ2-7; len: 15; v_gene: TRBV28; abundance: NA; CDR3aa: CASSPRDRDLHEQYF
j_gene: TRBJ2-2; len: 15; v_gene: TRBV5-1; abundance: NA; CDR3aa: CASRGGATNTGELFF
j_gene: TRBJ2-1; len: 15; v_gene: TRBV28; abundance: NA; CDR3aa: CASSSTGGSYNEQFF
j_gene: TRBJ2-1; len: 14; v_gene: TRBV5-1; abundance: once; CDR3aa: CASTWGTSRNEQFF
j_gene: TRBJ1-2; len: 14; v_gene: TRBV4-1; abundance: NA; CDR3aa: CASSPPLPGYGYTF
j_gene: TRBJ2-1; len: 15; v_gene: TRBV28; abundance: NA; CDR3aa: CASILGAGGYNEQFF
j_gene: TRBJ2-3; len: 15; v_gene: TRBV5-1; abundance: once; CDR3aa: CASSLQGALSDTQYF
j_gene: TRBJ2-5; len: 13; v_gene: TRBV10-3; abundance: NA; CDR3aa: CANSELPEETQYF
j_gene: TRBJ1-5; len: 13; v_gene: TRBV9; abundance: NA; CDR3aa: CASSAQGNQPQHF